This T cell receptor (beta chain) was documented in a study of response to subunit inactivated influenza vaccine. Study-level points and caveats: A suggestion made by the authors is that each seasonal influenza vaccination recruits few new T cells.

This CDR3 has 14 residues. Germline CDR1 is GTSNPN and CDR2 is SVGIG (reference sequence). V was shortened by 4 bases and J by 10 bases, with 17 bases between the two germline ends. MiXCR, run by TCRdb on the RT-PCR reads, gives a single entry per CDR3 protein. The table has 150,000 to 200,000 distinct CDR3 sequences, about 9% seen once. About this clonotype: Its antigen remains unidentified.

The chain recombines TRBV30 with TRBJ1-6, with no clear D. The input for sequencing was non-naive T cells sorted from PBMCs, taken on the day of vaccination. The TCR originated in a man aged 50-60 years who received an inactivated influenza vaccine. Here the CDR3 reads CAWTGVGLASPLHF. CDR3 DNA: TGTGCCTGGACAGGCGTCGGTCTTGCCTCACCCCTCCACTTT.